The clone carrying this T cell receptor beta chain was observed a single time. Its specificity is unknown. Germline assignment: CDR1 SGHTA and CDR2 FQGNSA. V lost 5 bases to trimming and J lost 4 bases, with 14 bases between them. The CDR3 is 15 amino acids. This sample is part of a study of T cell repertoires in cytomegalovirus infection. Study background: Public TCR beta signatures provided an indication of both CMV infection and a matching HLA type.

General study results and limits: CMV-specific TCR beta clonotypes restricted by HLA-C dominated the ex vivo response. Carriers of CMV plus the relevant HLA were identified by cumulative public TCR beta family frequency.

TCRdb used MiXCR to reprocess the reads, holding one entry per CDR3 protein. Among some 560,000 distinct CDR3 sequences, about 40% were seen once, and the ten largest hold more than 40%. Sequencing used cultured PBMCs, obtained from culture after CMV antigen stimulation. The chain couples TRBV7-2 to TRBJ1-4, with D perhaps matching TRBD1 (5 bases). The source is a human donor in good health (CMV status not recorded). Some clones in this sample may be carry-over from other donors' samples. In DNA form, the CDR3 reads TGTGCCAGCAGCCGCATGGGGGGTGGTAATGAAAAACTGTTTTTT. It specifies CASSRMGGGNEKLFF.